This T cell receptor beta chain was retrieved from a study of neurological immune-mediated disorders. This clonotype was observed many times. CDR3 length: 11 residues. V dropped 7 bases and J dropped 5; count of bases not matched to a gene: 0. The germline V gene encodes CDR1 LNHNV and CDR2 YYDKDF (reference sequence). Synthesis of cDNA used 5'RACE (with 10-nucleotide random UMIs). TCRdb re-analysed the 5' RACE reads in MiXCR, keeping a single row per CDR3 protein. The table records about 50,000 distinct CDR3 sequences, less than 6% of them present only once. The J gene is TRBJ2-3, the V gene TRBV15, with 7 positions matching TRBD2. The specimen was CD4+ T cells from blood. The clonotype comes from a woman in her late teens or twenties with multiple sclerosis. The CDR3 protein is CATTGGDTQYF. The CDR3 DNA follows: TGTGCCACCACGGGGGGAGATACGCAGTATTTT. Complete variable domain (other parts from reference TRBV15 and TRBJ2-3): DAMVIQNPRYQVTQFGKPVTLSCSQTLNHNVMYWYQQKSSQAPKLLFHYYDKDFNNEADTPDNFQSRRPNTSFCFLDIRSPGLGDTAMYLCATTGGDTQYFGPGTRLTVL.